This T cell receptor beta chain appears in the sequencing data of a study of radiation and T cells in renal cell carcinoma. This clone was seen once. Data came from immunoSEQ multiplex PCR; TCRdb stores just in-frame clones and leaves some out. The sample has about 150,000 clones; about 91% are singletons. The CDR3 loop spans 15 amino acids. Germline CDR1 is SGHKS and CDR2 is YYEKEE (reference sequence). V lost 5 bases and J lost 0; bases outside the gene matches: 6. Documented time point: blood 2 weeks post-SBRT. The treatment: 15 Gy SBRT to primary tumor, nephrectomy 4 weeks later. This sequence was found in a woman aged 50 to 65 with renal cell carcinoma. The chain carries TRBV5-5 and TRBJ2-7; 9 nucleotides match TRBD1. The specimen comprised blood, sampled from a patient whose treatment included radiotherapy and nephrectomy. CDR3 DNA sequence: TGTGCCAGCAGTTCTGGACAGGGGAGCTCCTACGAGCAGTACTTC. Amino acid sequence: CASSSGQGSSYEQYF.